These 21 T cell receptor beta chains share one sample of origin, sequenced in a study of T-cell memory formation after mild COVID-19 (dated by TCRdb to about 2021). The library was generated by 5' RACE. The sequencer was an Illumina NovaSeq 6000. The public reads were reprocessed in TCRdb via fastp at Q25 and MiXCR, keeping in-frame beta chains. Each entry merges the rows of one CDR3 protein and shows their most common DNA and genes. Recorded for this sample are more than 150,000 distinct CDR3 sequences; under 14% of them occurred a single time. Roughly 3.8% of the sample is held by the ten biggest clonotypes. The sequenced sample consisted of PBMCs or a T cell subset sorted from them (not recorded which). These receptors all stem from a man younger than 35 who had mild COVID-19 (a few samples of this study predate the infection). The sample titles of this study are shuffled in the database, so cell type and time point are left out; the donor was told from shared clones.

There are many counts of this clonotype. The chain is built from TRBV24-1 and TRBJ2-4; tentatively, D is TRBD2 (7 bases). V lost 7 bases to trimming and J lost 0 bases, with 21 bases between them. Germline assignment: CDR1 KGHDR and CDR2 SFDVKD. The CDR3 sequence is 18 residues long. CDR3: CATSVLEEGGLAKNIQYF. Here the CDR3 DNA reads TGTGCCACCAGCGTTCTTGAAGAGGGGGGGCTAGCCAAAAACATTCAGTACTTC.

The V gene is TRBV20-1, the J gene TRBJ2-1; tentative D call: TRBD1 (5 bases). This CDR3 contains 16 residues. With 3 bases removed from V and 0 bases from J, the gap between germline ends came to 15 bases. Germline values: CDR1 DFQATT, CDR2 SNEGSKA (reference sequence). The CDR3 DNA reads as TGCAGTGCTAGTCGGTGGGGCAGGAGCTCCTACAATGAGCAGTTCTTC. It encodes CSASRWGRSSYNEQFF.

V usage is TRBV18 and J usage is TRBJ1-2; 10 bases agree with TRBD1. This CDR3 is built from 15 residues. Germline V gene data show CDR1 as KGHSH and CDR2 as LQKENI. With V trimmed by 3 bases and J by 2 bases, 3 bases remained unmatched. CDR3 DNA: TGTGCCAGCTCACCGACAGGGGGCGAAAACTATGGCTACACCTTC. It codes for CASSPTGGENYGYTF.

This chain uses TRBV12-3 or TRBV12-4 with TRBJ1-2; TRBD1 is a possible D gene (5 bases). Trimming removed 3 bases at V and 5 bases at J, with 10 bases between. The CDR3 consists of 13 residues. The CDR3 DNA is TGTGCCAGCAGTTTGAGGACATTATATGGCTACACCTTC. Its protein is CASSLRTLYGYTF.

The chain joins TRBV9 to TRBJ2-2; D gene uncertain. In germline, CDR1 is SGDLS, CDR2 YYNGEE. V lost 4 bases, J lost 4 bases, and 20 bases lay in between. The length of the CDR3 is 17 residues. The DNA of the CDR3 is TGTGCCAGCAGCACCGGGCCTCCCTTTGGGTTCACCGGGGAGCTGTTTTTT. This sequence encodes CASSTGPPFGFTGELFF.

The chain combines TRBV12-3 or TRBV12-4 with TRBJ2-1, with 10 bases that match TRBD1. CDR3 length: 15 amino acids. The ends lost 5 bases at V and 6 bases at J; junction bases unmatched: 7. CDR3 DNA: TGTGCCAGCAGTCGCCGGGACAGGGGTTTCAATGAGCAGTTCTTC. It yields the protein CASSRRDRGFNEQFF.

For the CDR3, the DNA is TGTGCCAGCAGCGTGGGGAACACCGGGGAGCTGTTTTTT. Translated, it gives CASSVGNTGELFF. The genes are TRBV7-2 and TRBJ2-2; D is uncertain. Per germline, CDR1 SGHTA and CDR2 FQGNSA. CDR3 length equals 13 residues. The ends were cut back, 5 bases at V and 1 base at J, with 5 bases in the middle. The full variable domain, rest sourced from reference TRBV7-2 and TRBJ2-2, is GAGVSQSPSNKVTEKGKDVELRCDPISGHTALYWYRQSLGQGLEFLIYFQGNSAPDKSGLPSDRFSAERTGGSVSTLTIQRTQQEDSAVYLCASSVGNTGELFFGEGSRLTVL.

There are a few counts of this clonotype. This chain joins TRBV11-2 and TRBJ2-2, with TRBD1 matching over 8 bases. The CDR3 runs to 17 residues. The V and J ends lost 5 bases and 5 bases, in that order; junction bases with no gene match: 13. Germline-derived CDR1 and CDR2 are SGHAT and FQNNGV. CDR3: CASSPGRTGLATGELFF. In DNA, the CDR3 is TGTGCCAGCAGCCCGGGAAGGACAGGGTTAGCTACCGGGGAGCTGTTTTTT. Using reference TRBV11-2 and TRBJ2-2 for the parts outside the CDR3, the full variable domain is EAGVAQSPRYKIIEKRQSVAFWCNPISGHATLYWYQQILGQGPKLLIQFQNNGVVDDSQLPKDRFSAERLKGVDSTLKIQPAKLEDSAVYLCASSPGRTGLATGELFFGEGSRLTVL.

The CDR3 DNA follows: TGTGCCAGCTCACCAGGGACGGTGTACCAAGAGACCCAGTACTTC. Amino acid sequence: CASSPGTVYQETQYF. This sequence joins TRBV18 and TRBJ2-5; possibly TRBD1 or TRBD2 for D (5 bases each). Looked up from germline, CDR1 is KGHSH and CDR2 is LQKENI. V shed 2 bases and J shed 0 bases, with 10 bases lying between them. CDR3 length equals 15 residues.

V usage is TRBV27 and J usage is TRBJ1-1; D gene ambiguous. CDR1 is MNHEY and CDR2 is SMNVEV in the germline V gene (reference sequence). The CDR3 spans 12 residues. Trimming removed 5 bases at V and 4 bases at J, with 8 bases between. For the CDR3, the DNA is TGTGCCAGCAGTCGGTGGGGCACTGAAGCTTTCTTT. Translating gives CASSRWGTEAFF.

This clonotype appeared a few times. This chain joins TRBV4-3 and TRBJ1-2; TRBD1 matches at 10 bases. After removal of 5 bases from V and 4 bases from J, the junction contained 7 bases not matched to a gene. CDR1 is LGHNA and CDR2 is YSLEER in the germline V gene. CDR3 length: 15 amino acids. CDR3 residues: CASSERDRGSYGYTF. CDR3 nucleotide sequence: TGCGCCAGCAGCGAGAGGGACAGGGGTTCCTATGGCTACACCTTC.

This clonotype was picked up many times. This chain's CDR3 is CASSFQGAWNNEQFF. CDR3 DNA: TGTGCCAGCAGCTTTCAAGGGGCTTGGAACAATGAGCAGTTCTTC. The chain recombines TRBV7-2 with TRBJ2-1; D perhaps matches TRBD1 (5 bases). Germline V CDR1 and CDR2: SGHTA, FQGNSA. The CDR3 loop spans 15 amino acids. V was shortened by 3 bases and J by 5 bases, with 14 bases between the two germline ends.

This clonotype was counted between two and nine times. The chain has TRBV19 and TRBJ2-1; the match to TRBD2 covers 7 bases. Per germline, CDR1 LNHDA and CDR2 SQIVND (reference sequence). The V gene end was trimmed by 2 bases and the J gene end by 6 bases; junction bases not matched to a gene: 7. The CDR3 loop spans 15 amino acids. CDR3 DNA: TGTGCCAGTAGTATATCAGCGGGGAGTTTCAATGAGCAGTTCTTC. Translated: CASSISAGSFNEQFF. Combining the CDR3 with reference TRBV19 and TRBJ2-1 gives the whole variable domain DGGITQSPKYLFRKEGQNVTLSCEQNLNHDAMYWYRQDPGQGLRLIYYSQIVNDFQKGDIAEGYSVSREKKESFPLTVTSAQKNPTAFYLCASSISAGSFNEQFFGPGTRLTVL.

This clonotype was detected many times. The CDR3 DNA reads TGCAGTGCTACTTCAGACCGTACCCACCTGTATGGCTACACCTTC. Protein product: CSATSDRTHLYGYTF. The chain couples TRBV20-1 to TRBJ1-2; D not resolved. The germline gives CDR1 DFQATT, CDR2 SNEGSKA (reference sequence). V was cut by 4 bases and J by 5 bases, with 20 bases left in between. The CDR3 covers 15 residues.

The table lists this clonotype with a few counts. The gene calls are TRBV15 and TRBJ2-3, with D perhaps matching TRBD2 (5 bases). The germline V gene has CDR1 LNHNV and CDR2 YYDKDF (reference sequence). This CDR3 is built from 13 residues. Trimming shortened V by 3 bases and J by 4 bases, and 8 bases separated the two germline ends. CDR3 sequence reads: CATSSGVADTQYF. CDR3 in DNA: TGTGCCACCAGCAGCGGGGTCGCAGATACGCAGTATTTT.

This chain joins TRBV5-1 and TRBJ2-3; D is possibly TRBD1 (6 bases). The CDR3 sequence is 14 residues long. Trimming removed 4 bases at V and 4 bases at J, with 13 bases between. Germline assignment: CDR1 SGHRS and CDR2 YFSETQ. The CDR3 bases are TGCGCCAGCAGCACAACTACAGGGTCAGATACGCAGTATTTT. It codes for CASSTTTGSDTQYF. Based on the CDR3 plus reference TRBV5-1 and TRBJ2-3, the full variable domain is KAGVTQTPRYLIKTRGQQVTLSCSPISGHRSVSWYQQTPGQGLQFLFEYFSETQRNKGNFPGRFSGRQFSNSRSEMNVSTLELGDSALYLCASSTTTGSDTQYFGPGTRLTVL.

This clonotype appeared a few times. The chain joins TRBV7-2 to TRBJ2-1; TRBD2 agrees at 12 bases. This CDR3 contains 15 residues. CDR1 is SGHTA, CDR2 FQGNSA, per germline. Trimming took 5 bases from V and 6 from J; bases not matched to a gene: 5. The CDR3 DNA reads TGTGCCAGCAGCGACCGGACTAGCGGGGCCAATGAGCAGTTCTTC. It codes for CASSDRTSGANEQFF.

This clonotype was detected only a few times. This sequence joins TRBV6-5 and TRBJ1-1, with D unresolved. V lost 2 bases and J 6 bases, leaving 10 bases between the germline ends. This CDR3 is built from 13 residues. Looked up from germline, CDR1 is MNHEY and CDR2 is SVGAGI. The CDR3 here is CASSYGERAEAFF. In DNA form, the CDR3 reads TGTGCCAGCAGTTACGGAGAGAGGGCTGAAGCTTTCTTT.

This clonotype occurred a few times. The V call is TRBV29-1, the J call TRBJ2-5, with TRBD2 identical over 12 bases. The V segment lost 7 bases and the J segment 2 bases; nucleotides outside the gene matches: 11. This CDR3 contains 16 residues. The germline gives CDR1 SQVTM, CDR2 ANQGSEA. CDR3 residues: CSALGGTSGLQETQYF. The CDR3 DNA is TGCAGCGCCCTTGGCGGGACTAGCGGGCTACAAGAGACCCAGTACTTC.

V usage is TRBV28 and J usage is TRBJ1-1, with a tentative D call TRBD1 (6 bases). Trimming cost V 5 bases and J 12 bases, with 10 bases left between them. CDR3 length: 10 amino acids. Germline V gene sequence: CDR1 MDHEN, CDR2 SYDVKM. The CDR3 DNA reads TGTGCCAGCAGTCCAGGGGATTCTTTCTTT. It specifies CASSPGDSFF.

This sequence joins TRBV7-6 and TRBJ2-2; a weak D match, TRBD2 (6 bases). This CDR3 is built from 17 residues. Germline-derived CDR1 and CDR2 are SGHVS and FNYEAQ. The V end was cut by 3 bases, the J end by 0 bases, with 14 bases between. The DNA for the CDR3 is TGTGCCAGCAGCTTGGGTGGCGGGGCGACGAACACCGGGGAGCTGTTTTTT. It codes for CASSLGGGATNTGELFF.